The clone carrying this TCR beta chain showed up just once. Its antigen is still unknown. Clones were read by immunoSEQ multiplex PCR, and TCRdb kept only the in-frame ones, dropping some. Of 95,000 to 150,000 clones listed, roughly 90% were seen once; the top ten hold roughly 7.9%. This CDR3 spans 15 amino acids. Germline lookup yields CDR1 SNHLY and CDR2 FYNNEI. After removal of 7 bases from V and 1 base from J, the junction contained 7 bases not matched to a gene. This record belongs to a study of T cell responses to AZD1222 COVID-19 vaccine. Overall study results and limits: With two AZD1222 doses given, Spike-specific TCR breadth and depth both rose. Baseline testing showed seropositivity in only a handful of AZD1222 recipients.

The TCR sequence derives from an adult who received the AZD1222 COVID-19 vaccine. Sequencing was performed on peripheral blood, taken 28 days after the second AZD1222 dose. This rearrangement joins TRBV2 to TRBJ1-1; 9 bases line up with TRBD1. CDR3 sequence reads: CASTRPGQGNTEAFF. CDR3 DNA: TGTGCCAGCACCAGACCGGGACAGGGGAACACTGAAGCTTTCTTT. The full variable domain, with the rest looked up from reference TRBV2 and TRBJ1-1, is EPEVTQTPSHQVTQMGQEVILRCVPISNHLYFYWYRQILGQKVEFLVSFYNNEISEKSEIFDDQFSVERPDGSNFTLKIRSTKLEDSAMYFCASTRPGQGNTEAFFGQGTRLTVV.